A single sample gave rise to the 19 T cell receptor beta chains below, sequenced in a study of cytomegalovirus exposure and HLA in healthy donors. Primers for the PCR totalled 60 Vbeta and 13 Jbeta. Measured with immunoSEQ multiplex PCR; TCRdb has only the in-frame clones, and not every one. The sample includes approximately 89,000 clones, 75% to 90% of them seen just once. Sequences were obtained from PBMCs. These receptors all stem from a middle-aged man in good health and CMV-seropositive.

This clone showed up just a few times. The CDR3: CASSPMGEDIQYF. Here the CDR3 DNA reads TGTGCCAGCAGCCCAATGGGGGAGGACATTCAGTACTTC. The J gene is TRBJ2-4, the V gene TRBV7-2; maybe TRBD2 (6 bases). The V end lost 5 bases, the J end lost 8 bases, and 13 bases lay between the germline ends. This CDR3 spans 13 amino acids. Germline CDR1 and CDR2: SGHTA and FQGNSA.

This chain connects TRBV2 to TRBJ2-7; 7 bases are shared with TRBD2. J lost 6 bases, V lost 6 bases, and 11 bases had no gene match. Germline-derived CDR1 and CDR2 are SNHLY and FYNNEI. The CDR3 sequence is 14 residues long. This chain's CDR3 is CASRVSGRAAEQYF. The CDR3 DNA follows: TGTGCCAGCAGGGTTAGTGGGAGGGCGGCCGAGCAGTACTTC.

This chain joins TRBV7-3 and TRBJ2-1; TRBD2 aligns across 7 bases. The CDR3 contains 15 residues. With 5 bases clipped from V and 2 bases from J, the junction kept 6 bases outside the gene matches. Germline V gene lookup returns CDR1 SGHTA and CDR2 FQGTGA. The CDR3 DNA sequence: TGTGCCAGCAGCCCGAGCGGGACCACCTACAATGAGCAGTTCTTC. It yields the protein CASSPSGTTYNEQFF.

The chain couples TRBV7-8 to TRBJ1-1, with no clear D. The CDR3 is made up of 15 amino acids. Germline-derived CDR1 and CDR2 are SGHVS and FQNEAQ. V lost 6 bases, J lost 0 bases, and 14 bases lay in between. CDR3 sequence: CASRLQEHMNTEAFF. CDR3 coding DNA: TGTGCCAGCAGACTCCAGGAACACATGAACACTGAAGCTTTCTTT. Full variable domain (remainder filled in from reference TRBV7-8 and TRBJ1-1): GAGVSQSPRYKVAKRGQDVALRCDPISGHVSLFWYQQALGQGPEFLTYFQNEAQLDKSGLPSDRFFAERPEGSVSTLKIQRTQQEDSAVYLCASRLQEHMNTEAFFGQGTRLTVV.

This sequence joins TRBV19 and TRBJ1-4; tentatively, D is TRBD1 (5 bases). The CDR3 consists of 12 residues. Looked up from germline, CDR1 is LNHDA and CDR2 is SQIVND (reference sequence). Trimming shortened V by 5 bases and J by 7 bases, and 8 bases separated the two germline ends. The CDR3 DNA is TGTGCCAGTAGTTGGGGGGGTGAAAAACTGTTTTTT. This codes for CASSWGGEKLFF.

The chain uses TRBV11-3 and TRBJ2-5; possible D gene TRBD2, 5 bases. Trimming took 4 bases from V and 5 from J, leaving 8 bases between them. The germline V gene encodes CDR1 SGHNT and CDR2 YENEEA. This CDR3 spans 12 amino acids. The CDR3 loop is CASSSRRETQYF. Written as DNA, the CDR3 is TGTGCCAGCAGCTCCCGGAGGGAGACCCAGTACTTC.

This clone was seen a few times. As DNA, the CDR3 is TGTGCCAGCAGCCAAGAGTCGTCTAGCGCCCTGGTAGATACGCAGTATTTT. Its protein product is CASSQESSSALVDTQYF. This chain links TRBV21-1 with TRBJ2-3; the table's D gene call, TRBD2, was not cross checked with the DNA. TRBV21-1 is recorded as a pseudogene. The length of the CDR3 is 17 residues.

The genes are TRBV2 and TRBJ2-7, with D possibly being TRBD2 (5 bases). Trimming took 0 bases from V and 6 from J, leaving 9 bases between them. Germline V gene sequence: CDR1 SNHLY, CDR2 FYNNEI. The CDR3 loop spans 13 amino acids. CDR3 sequence reads: CASSEARAAEQYF. The CDR3 DNA reads TGTGCCAGCAGTGAAGCGCGGGCAGCCGAGCAGTACTTC.

V is TRBV27 and J is TRBJ2-7; 8 nucleotides align to TRBD2. Germline V gives CDR1 MNHEY, CDR2 SMNVEV (reference sequence). This CDR3 region has 14 residues. V trimming: 5 bases; J trimming: 1 base; junction bases outside the gene matches: 4. CDR3 DNA: TGTGCCAGCAGTACGGGACTAGATTCCTACGAGCAGTACTTC. It encodes CASSTGLDSYEQYF.

This chain links TRBV10-2 with TRBJ2-7; 9 positions agree with TRBD2. The CDR3 loop spans 14 amino acids. V trimming: 6 bases; J trimming: 6 bases; junction bases outside the gene matches: 9. The germline CDR1 and CDR2 sequences are WSHSY and SAAADI. The CDR3 sequence: CASSHSGSETEQYF. The CDR3 DNA sequence: TGCGCCAGCAGCCATAGCGGGAGTGAAACCGAGCAGTACTTC.

V is TRBV7-9 and J is TRBJ2-2; 10 nucleotides line up with TRBD1. Per the germline V gene, CDR1 is SEHNR and CDR2 is FQNEAQ (reference sequence). Germline trimming cut 5 bases from V and 7 bases from J; bases unmatched to any gene: 10. The CDR3 is made up of 16 amino acids. The DNA for the CDR3 is TGTGCCAGCAGCGCCAGGTCGACAGGGGGCGGCGGGGAGCTGTTTTTT. Protein sequence: CASSARSTGGGGELFF.

The chain has TRBV20-1 and TRBJ1-1, with TRBD1 as a possible D gene (6 bases). V lost 4 bases to trimming and J lost 7 bases, with 10 bases between them. Per the germline V gene, CDR1 is DFQATT and CDR2 is SNEGSKA (reference sequence). The CDR3 spans 11 residues. The CDR3 DNA reads TGCAGTGCTAAAACAGGGTTTGAAGCTTTCTTT. Translation gives CSAKTGFEAFF.

This chain connects TRBV7-3 to TRBJ2-7; possibly TRBD1 for D (5 bases). The germline CDR1 and CDR2 sequences are SGHTA and FQGTGA. Trimming took off 2 bases at V and 4 bases at J, with 9 bases between the two ends. CDR3 length equals 13 residues. In nucleotides, the CDR3 is TGTGCCAGCAGCTTACAGGGAAGGTACGAGCAGTACTTC. Translated, it gives CASSLQGRYEQYF.

The CDR3 protein is CASPLRGNTGELFF. CDR3 nucleotide sequence: TGTGCCAGCCCCTTGCGGGGGAACACCGGGGAGCTGTTTTTT. The chain links TRBV7-9 to TRBJ2-2, with D perhaps TRBD2 (6 bases). This CDR3 has 14 residues. V shed 8 bases and J shed 1 base, with 11 bases lying between them. The germline gives CDR1 SEHNR, CDR2 FQNEAQ (reference sequence).

The chain joins TRBV29-1 to TRBJ2-5; TRBD2 might be the D (7 bases). The CDR3 contains 16 residues. V was pared by 5 bases and J by 4 bases, with 23 bases between. Germline V gene data show CDR1 as SQVTM and CDR2 as ANQGSEA. The chain's CDR3 is CSVIGGAFRAGETQYF. For the CDR3, the DNA is TGCAGCGTTATTGGGGGGGCGTTTAGGGCTGGAGAGACCCAGTACTTC.

This clone was recorded only once. J is TRBJ2-2 and V is TRBV29-1; TRBD1 aligns across 7 bases. Germline V CDR1 and CDR2: SQVTM, ANQGSEA. Trimming removed 7 bases from V and 6 bases from J; junction bases left unmatched: 11. CDR3 length: 14 residues. CDR3 residues: CSAETGKSPGELFF. The CDR3 DNA sequence: TGCAGCGCCGAGACAGGGAAATCCCCCGGGGAGCTGTTTTTT.

The CDR3 loop reads CASSLDTGNTIYF. Here the CDR3 DNA reads TGTGCCAGCAGCCTGGACACTGGAAACACCATATATTTT. The rearrangement joins TRBV7-9 to TRBJ1-3, with TRBD1 as a possible D gene (5 bases). The germline V and J ends were trimmed by 5 bases and 2 bases, with 7 bases remaining between them. This CDR3 contains 13 residues. CDR1 is SEHNR and CDR2 is FQNEAQ in the germline V gene (reference sequence).

The rearrangement joins TRBV4-2 to TRBJ1-2; no definite D call. Germline lookup yields CDR1 LGHNA and CDR2 YNFKEQ. V shed 0 bases and J shed 1 base, with 9 bases lying between them. The CDR3 length is 15 residues. CDR3 nucleotide sequence: TGTGCCAGCAGCCAAGATTCTGCAGTTAACTATGGCTACACCTTC. Protein sequence: CASSQDSAVNYGYTF.

The genes are TRBV28 and TRBJ1-2, with D possibly matching TRBD1 (6 bases). CDR3 length: 13 residues. Germline CDR1 MDHEN, CDR2 SYDVKM. The germline V and J ends were trimmed by 5 bases and 9 bases, with 16 bases remaining between them. CDR3 in amino acids: CASSPGQGYRYTF. The CDR3 DNA follows: TGTGCCAGCAGTCCGGGGCAGGGGTATCGCTACACCTTC.